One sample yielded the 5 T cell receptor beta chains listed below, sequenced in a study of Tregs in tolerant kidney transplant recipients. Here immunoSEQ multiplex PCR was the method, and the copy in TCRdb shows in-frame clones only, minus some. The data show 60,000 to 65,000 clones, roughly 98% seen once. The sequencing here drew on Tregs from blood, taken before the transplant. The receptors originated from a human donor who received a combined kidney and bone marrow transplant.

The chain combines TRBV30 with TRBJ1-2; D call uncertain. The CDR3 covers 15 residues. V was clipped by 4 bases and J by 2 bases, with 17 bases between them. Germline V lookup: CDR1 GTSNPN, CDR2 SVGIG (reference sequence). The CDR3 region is CAWNPDLLSNYGYTF. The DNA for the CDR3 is TGTGCCTGGAATCCGGATTTACTATCCAACTATGGCTACACCTTC.

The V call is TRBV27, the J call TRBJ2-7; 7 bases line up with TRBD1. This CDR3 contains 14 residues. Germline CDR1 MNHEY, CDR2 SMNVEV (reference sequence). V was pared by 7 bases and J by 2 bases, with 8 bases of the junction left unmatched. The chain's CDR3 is CASKPLGQTYEQYF. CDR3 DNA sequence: TGTGCCAGCAAGCCCCTGGGACAGACCTACGAGCAGTACTTC.

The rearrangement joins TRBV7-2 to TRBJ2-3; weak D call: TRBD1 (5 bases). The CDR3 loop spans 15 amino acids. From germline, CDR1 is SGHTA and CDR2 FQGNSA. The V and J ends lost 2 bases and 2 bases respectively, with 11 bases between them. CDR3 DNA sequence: TGTGCCAGCAGCTTACTTGGGGCACTCACAGATACGCAGTATTTT. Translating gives CASSLLGALTDTQYF.

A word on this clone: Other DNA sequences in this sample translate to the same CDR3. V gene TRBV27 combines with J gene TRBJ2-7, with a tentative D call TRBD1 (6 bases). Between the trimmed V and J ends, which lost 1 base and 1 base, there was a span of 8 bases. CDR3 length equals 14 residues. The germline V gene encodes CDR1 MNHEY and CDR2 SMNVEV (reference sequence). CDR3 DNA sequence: TGTGCCAGCAGTTTATTAGGGGGTTCCTACGAGCAGTACTTC. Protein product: CASSLLGGSYEQYF.

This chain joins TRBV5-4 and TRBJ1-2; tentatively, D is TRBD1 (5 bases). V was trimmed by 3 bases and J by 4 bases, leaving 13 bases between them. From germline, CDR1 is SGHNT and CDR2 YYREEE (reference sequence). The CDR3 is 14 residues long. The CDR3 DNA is TGTGCCAGCAGCTCATATACAGGAAGCTATGGCTACACCTTC. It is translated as CASSSYTGSYGYTF.